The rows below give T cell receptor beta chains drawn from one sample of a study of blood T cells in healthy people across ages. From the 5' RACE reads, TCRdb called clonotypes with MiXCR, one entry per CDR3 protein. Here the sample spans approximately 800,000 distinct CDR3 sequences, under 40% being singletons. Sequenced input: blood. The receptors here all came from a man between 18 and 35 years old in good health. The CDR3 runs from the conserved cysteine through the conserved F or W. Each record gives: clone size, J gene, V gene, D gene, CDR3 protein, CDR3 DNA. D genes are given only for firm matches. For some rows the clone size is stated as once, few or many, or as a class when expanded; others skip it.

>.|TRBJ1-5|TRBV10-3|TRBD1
CAISRQGDQPQHF
TGTGCCATCAGCCGACAGGGCGATCAGCCCCAGCATTTT
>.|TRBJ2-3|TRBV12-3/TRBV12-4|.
CASSLVLAHSADTQYF
TGTGCCAGCAGTTTAGTCCTAGCCCATAGCGCAGATACGCAGTATTTT
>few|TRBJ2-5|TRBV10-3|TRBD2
CAIRPASGQETQYF
TGTGCCATCCGGCCGGCTAGCGGGCAAGAGACCCAGTACTTC
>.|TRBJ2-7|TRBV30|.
CAWSVPPDEQYF
TGTGCCTGGAGTGTCCCCCCGGACGAGCAGTACTTC
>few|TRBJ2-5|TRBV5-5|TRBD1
CASFRQGTETQYF
TGTGCCAGCTTCCGACAGGGGACCGAGACCCAGTACTTC
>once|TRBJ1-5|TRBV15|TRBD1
CATSADRGLEQPQHF
TGTGCCACCAGTGCCGACAGGGGGCTAGAGCAGCCCCAGCATTTT
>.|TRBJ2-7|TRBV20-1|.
CSAQSELYEQYF
TGCAGTGCCCAGTCGGAGCTATACGAGCAGTACTTC
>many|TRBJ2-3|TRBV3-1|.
CASSQGARTDTQYF
TGTGCCAGCAGCCAGGGGGCCCGCACAGATACGCAGTATTTT
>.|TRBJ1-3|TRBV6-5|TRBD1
CASSPTGAGNTIYF
TGTGCCAGCAGTCCCACAGGGGCTGGAAACACCATATATTTT
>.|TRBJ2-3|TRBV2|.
CASSVGYGDTQYF
TGTGCCAGCAGCGTGGGTTATGGGGATACGCAGTATTTT
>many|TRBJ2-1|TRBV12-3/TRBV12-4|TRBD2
CASTSTSGAYNEQFF
TGTGCCAGCACTTCTACTAGCGGGGCCTACAATGAGCAGTTCTTC
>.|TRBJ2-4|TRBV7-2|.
CASSSLLLAKNIQYF
TGTGCCAGCAGCTCCCTGTTACTAGCCAAAAACATTCAGTACTTC
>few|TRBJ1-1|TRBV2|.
CASRDDRAEAFF
TGTGCCAGCAGGGATGACAGAGCTGAAGCTTTCTTT
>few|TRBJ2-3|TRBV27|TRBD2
CASSPPGLGYASTDTQYF
TGTGCCAGCAGTCCCCCGGGACTAGGATACGCTAGCACAGATACGCAGTATTTT
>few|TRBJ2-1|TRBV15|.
CATSRDGLTSLPSSQFF
TGTGCCACCAGCAGAGATGGGCTGACCTCTCTCCCTTCCTCTCAGTTCTTC
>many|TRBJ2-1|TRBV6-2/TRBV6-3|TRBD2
CASSYGGGAYNEQFF
TGTGCCAGCAGTTACGGCGGGGGGGCCTACAATGAGCAGTTCTTC
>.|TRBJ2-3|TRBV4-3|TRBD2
CASSPDPYSGGGGDTQYF
TGCGCCAGCAGCCCGGACCCTTATAGCGGGGGGGGTGGAGATACGCAGTATTTT
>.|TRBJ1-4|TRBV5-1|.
CASSFSEKEKLFF
TGCGCCAGCAGCTTCAGCGAGAAAGAAAAACTGTTTTTT